This T cell receptor beta chain comes out of a study of response to subunit inactivated influenza vaccine. In TCRdb, the RT-PCR reads were re-called with MiXCR into one record per CDR3 protein. The table lists about 800,000 distinct CDR3 sequences, roughly 20% of them singletons. Germline CDR1 reads DFQATT; CDR2 reads SNEGSKA (reference sequence). The CDR3 loop spans 16 amino acids. V lost 6 bases and J lost 5, with 20 bases in between. The V gene is TRBV20-1, the J gene TRBJ1-6; D unclear. The TCR originated in a man aged 50 to 60 who received an inactivated influenza vaccine. The sequencing used PBMCs from blood, collected more than 4 days after vaccination. The CDR3 bases are TGCAGTGCCGCTCAGCGGCAGATTGGTGATAATTCACCCCTCCACTTT. Translation: CSAAQRQIGDNSPLHF.